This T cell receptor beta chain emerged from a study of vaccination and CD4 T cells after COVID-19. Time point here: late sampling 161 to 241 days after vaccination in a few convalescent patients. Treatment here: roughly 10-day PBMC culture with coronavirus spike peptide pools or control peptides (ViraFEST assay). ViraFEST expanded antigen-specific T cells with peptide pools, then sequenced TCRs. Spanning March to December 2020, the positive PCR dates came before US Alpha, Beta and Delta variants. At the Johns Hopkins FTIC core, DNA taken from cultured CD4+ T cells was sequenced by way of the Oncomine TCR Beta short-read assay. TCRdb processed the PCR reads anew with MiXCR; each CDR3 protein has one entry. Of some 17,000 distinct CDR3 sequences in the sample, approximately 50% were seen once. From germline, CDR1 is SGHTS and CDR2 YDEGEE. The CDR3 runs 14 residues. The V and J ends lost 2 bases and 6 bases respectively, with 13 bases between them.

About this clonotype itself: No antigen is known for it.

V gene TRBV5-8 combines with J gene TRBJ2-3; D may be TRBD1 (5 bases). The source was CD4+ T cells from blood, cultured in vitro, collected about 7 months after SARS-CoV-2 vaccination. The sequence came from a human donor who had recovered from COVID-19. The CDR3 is CASSLRQTGDTQYF. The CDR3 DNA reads TGTGCCAGCAGCTTAAGACAGACCGGGGATACGCAGTATTTT.